A selection of T cell receptor beta chains follows, all from one sample in a study of blood T cell repertoires in COVID-19. TCRdb's copy holds only in-frame clones and misses some; the assay was immunoSEQ multiplex PCR. The sample lists 95,000 to 150,000 clones, about two thirds occurring once. The sample was peripheral blood. The source is a human donor with acute or convalescent COVID-19. The donor label of this sample is uncertain. The CDR3 runs from the conserved cysteine through the conserved F or W. Fields, in order: V gene, clone size, D gene, J gene, CDR3 protein, CDR3 DNA. The D gene is left open where the match is weak. Expanded clones get a size class; other rows say once, few or many, or leave the size out.

TRBV5-1,-,-,TRBJ1-2,CASSPKTGGPSILGYTF,TGCGCCAGCAGCCCTAAGACCGGGGGACCCTCCATATTGGGCTACACCTTC
TRBV11-2,-,-,TRBJ1-4,CASSQGGSNEKLFF,TGTGCCAGCAGCCAAGGAGGGTCTAATGAAAAACTGTTTTTT
TRBV6-2/TRBV6-3,once,-,TRBJ1-2,CASSYGANYGYTF,TGTGCCAGCAGTTACGGAGCTAACTATGGCTACACCTTC
TRBV1,-,-,TRBJ2-2,CTSSQVSPPGELFF,TGCACCAGCAGCCAAGTTAGTCCGCCCGGGGAGCTGTTTTTT
TRBV27,-,TRBD1,TRBJ2-1,CASSQDRGLRNEQFF,TGTGCCAGCAGTCAGGACAGGGGGCTTCGCAATGAGCAGTTCTTC
TRBV12-3/TRBV12-4,-,-,TRBJ1-3,CASSLSSGNTIYF,TGTGCCAGCAGTTTATCCTCCGGAAACACCATATATTTT
TRBV5-6,-,-,TRBJ2-4,CASSSTDIQYF,TGTGCCAGCAGCTCCACTGACATTCAGTACTTC
TRBV5-1,-,-,TRBJ2-5,CASSLYAGVQETQYF,TGCGCCAGCAGCTTGTATGCCGGGGTGCAAGAGACCCAGTACTTC
TRBV5-8,few,-,TRBJ1-1,CASSLVRDPTEAFF,TGTGCCAGCAGCTTAGTCCGGGATCCGACTGAAGCTTTCTTT
TRBV24-1,many,-,TRBJ2-1,CATSDLTGFEQFF,TGTGCCACCAGTGATTTGACAGGGTTCGAGCAGTTCTTC
TRBV3-1/TRBV3-2,once,-,TRBJ1-4,CASSPSIGSGDEKLFF,TGTGCCAGCAGCCCTAGTATCGGCTCGGGGGATGAAAAACTGTTTTTT
TRBV5-1,-,TRBD1,TRBJ1-5,CASSRGGGGNQPQHF,TGCGCCAGCAGCCGAGGAGGGGGCGGGAATCAGCCCCAGCATTTT
TRBV9,few,TRBD1,TRBJ1-1,CASSVVFGRGNTEAFF,TGTGCCAGCAGCGTAGTCTTCGGCAGGGGGAATACTGAAGCTTTCTTT
TRBV2,-,-,TRBJ1-1,CASSEAFRVGAFF,TGTGCCAGCAGTGAAGCATTCCGGGTGGGAGCTTTCTTT
TRBV5-1,many,TRBD1,TRBJ1-2,CASSPDGQVNYGYTF,TGCGCCAGCAGCCCCGACGGACAGGTCAACTATGGCTACACCTTC
TRBV11-2,few,-,TRBJ2-7,CASSLNFGLAGSFSYEQYF,TGTGCCAGCAGCCTAAATTTTGGTTTGGCAGGTTCGTTCTCCTACGAGCAGTACTTC
TRBV9,-,TRBD2,TRBJ2-3,CASSTGLAGRTDTQYF,TGTGCCAGCAGCACAGGACTAGCGGGCCGCACAGATACGCAGTATTTT
TRBV15,few,TRBD1,TRBJ1-1,CATSRDINRGGTEAFF,TGTGCCACCAGCAGAGATATAAACAGGGGGGGGACTGAAGCTTTCTTT
TRBV6-5,-,-,TRBJ1-4,CASGELGLQTKLFF,TGTGCCAGCGGGGAATTAGGACTCCAGACAAAACTGTTTTTT
TRBV6-5,-,TRBD1,TRBJ1-2,CASRMEGTGNYGYTF,TGTGCCAGCAGAATGGAAGGGACAGGGAACTATGGCTACACCTTC
TRBV11-2,-,-,TRBJ2-1,CASSSLARVWNEQFF,TGTGCCAGCAGCTCCTTAGCGCGGGTTTGGAATGAGCAGTTCTTC
TRBV4-1,-,TRBD1,TRBJ2-1,CASSPRLQGTYNEQFF,TGCGCCAGCAGCCCGAGGCTACAGGGGACCTACAATGAGCAGTTCTTC